The rows below give T cell receptor beta chains drawn from one sample of a study of human T cells and chemical hapten exposure. One entry per CDR3 protein, called by TCRdb with MiXCR from the RACE reads. The repertoire holds about 270,000 distinct CDR3 sequences, with about 7.7% as singletons. The sample consisted of whole blood, taken in connection with sensitization to the hapten diphenylcyclopropenone (DPC). Receptors originate from a man younger than 35 with alopecia areata. Some clones in this sample may be carry-over from other donors' samples. The conserved cysteine and the conserved F or W are not part of the CDR3 here.

J | length | V | CDR3
TRBJ1-1 | 12 | TRBV3-1 | ASSQDPGNTEAF
TRBJ2-5 | 12 | TRBV19 | ASSIGVRQETQY
TRBJ2-5 | 13 | TRBV24-1 | ATSAYRGRQETQY
TRBJ2-5 | 14 | TRBV7-7 | ASSHLGLAGEETQY
TRBJ2-3 | 13 | TRBV24-1 | ATSTLAGGGDTQY
TRBJ1-4 | 11 | TRBV5-5 | ASTPGNGLKLF
TRBJ2-3 | 12 | TRBV10-3 | AIMGTSDSGPQY
TRBJ1-6 | 12 | TRBV18 | ASSGDRGNSPLH
TRBJ2-5 | 17 | TRBV25-1 | ASSEYWGASGGYLETQY
TRBJ1-5 | 12 | TRBV18 | ASSTIGTNQPQH
TRBJ1-1 | 11 | TRBV15 | ATTMTGGSEAF
TRBJ2-3 | 9 | TRBV20-1 | SAKTGTPQY
TRBJ2-4 | 13 | TRBV6-5 | ASSIGGRAKNIQY